Following are 3 T cell receptor beta chains from one sample sequenced in a study of shared clonotypes between healthy human individuals. Data came from immunoSEQ multiplex PCR; TCRdb stores just in-frame clones and leaves some out. The table shows 2 million to 3 million clones, with roughly 93% occurring only once. The sample comprised naive CD4+ T cells from PBMCs. As to subset: CD45RA+ positively selected. These receptors came from a young man in good health. Some clones in this sample may be carry-over from other donors' samples.

This chain joins TRBV4-3 and TRBJ1-1; D is perhaps TRBD1 (6 bases). V was pared by 0 bases and J by 10 bases, with 24 bases between. Germline V CDR1 and CDR2: LGHNA, YSLEER. The CDR3 covers 17 residues. This chain's CDR3 is CASSQDTALRGGRRAFF. The CDR3 DNA reads as TGCGCCAGCAGCCAAGATACAGCCTTAAGGGGGGGAAGGCGAGCTTTCTTT.

J is TRBJ1-3 and V is TRBV18; D unresolved. The V and J ends lost 0 bases and 5 bases respectively, with 14 bases between them. The CDR3 length is 16 residues. Germline V gives CDR1 KGHSH, CDR2 LQKENI. The CDR3 loop reads CASSPPGLNPRNTIYF. The CDR3 bases are TGTGCCAGCTCACCACCGGGATTAAACCCCAGAAACACCATATATTTT.

The chain is built from TRBV5-5 and TRBJ1-4; D is unresolved. The V gene lost 3 bases and the J gene lost 0 bases, with 9 bases spanning the gap. This CDR3 spans 15 amino acids. Per the germline V gene, CDR1 is SGHKS and CDR2 is YYEKEE (reference sequence). The CDR3 protein is CASSSPRATNEKLFF. The DNA of the CDR3 is TGTGCCAGCAGCTCGCCTAGGGCAACTAATGAAAAACTGTTTTTT.